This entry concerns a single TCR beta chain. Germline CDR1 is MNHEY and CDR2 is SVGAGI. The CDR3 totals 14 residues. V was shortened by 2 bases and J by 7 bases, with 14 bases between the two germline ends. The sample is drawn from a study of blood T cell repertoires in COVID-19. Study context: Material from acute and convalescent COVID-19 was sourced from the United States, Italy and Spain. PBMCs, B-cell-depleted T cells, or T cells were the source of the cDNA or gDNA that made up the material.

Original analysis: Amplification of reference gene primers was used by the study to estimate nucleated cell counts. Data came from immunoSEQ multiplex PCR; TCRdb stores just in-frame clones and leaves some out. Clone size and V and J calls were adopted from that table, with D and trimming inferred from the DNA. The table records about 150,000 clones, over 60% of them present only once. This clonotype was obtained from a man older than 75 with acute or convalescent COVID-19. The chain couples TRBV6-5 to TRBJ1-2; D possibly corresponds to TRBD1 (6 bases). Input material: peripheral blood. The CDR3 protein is CASSYIHRAGGYTF. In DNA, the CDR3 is TGTGCCAGCAGTTACATCCACAGGGCGGGTGGCTACACCTTC.